The entry that follows covers one TCR beta chain sequence. No cognate antigen has been identified for it. Per-base quality was not reported, and no clone a single base away is much larger than it. Taken from cysteine to phenylalanine, the CDR3 has 15 residues. Only CDR3 DNA is held: 45 bases, read in frame from base 1. Germline trimming: 7 bases from V, 14 bases from J; junction bases outside gene matches: 16. The germline V gene yields MDHEN for CDR1 and SYDVKM for CDR2. These data originate in a study of blood T cell repertoires in COVID-19 (dated by TCRdb to the early 2020s). General notes on the study: The collaborator samples originated in the United States, Italy and Spain and spanned the acute and convalescent phases of COVID-19. Where available, HLA class I and class II types were taken from metadata supplied by the sample provider and were not determined by assay-based typing. Sample metadata almost always included a de-identified subject ID, COVID-19 status, age in years and sex. A freely available public database, intended as a resource for researchers studying the immune response to SARS-CoV-2, is where the repertoires were released. The prospective study material was composed of cDNA or gDNA derived from T cells, B-cell-depleted T cells, or PBMCs. Subjects who had been exposed to COVID-19, were actively infected with it, or had recovered from it provided the deeply sampled blood TCRbeta repertoires that made up the dataset. The samples were drawn from two sources: the first 160 participants of the ongoing ImmuneRACE study, and over 950 subjects contributed by 6 global collaborators. Points the paper makes about the study in general: How much clinical and demographic metadata was included differed by source and by participant, and the metadata was provided uncurated.

TCRbeta CDR3 regions were amplified from genomic DNA by means of the immunoSEQ Assay, a bias-controlled multiplex PCR. The original pipeline was this. Within the assay, amplification of reference gene primers was used to estimate how many nucleated cells each sample contained. To quantify the absolute abundance of each unique TCRbeta CDR3 rearrangement, sequence reads were collapsed and filtered. For each sample, productive Simpson clonality was calculated as the square root of Simpson's diversity index across productive rearrangements. Not all clones reach the TCRdb copy of this immuneACCESS table, which keeps in-frame sequences only. Checked studies attribute under half of the gap to unresolved V genes and leave the rest unexplained. V and J calls and clone size follow that table, whereas D and trimming were derived from the DNA. This sample comprises some 400,000 clones, about four fifths of them detected only once. Over 0.95% of the sample goes to the ten largest clones.

Collaborating institutions collected whole blood in K2EDTA tubes following their own protocols. For TCRbeta analysis, collaborators shipped samples in one of three forms: frozen whole blood, isolated PBMCs, or DNA extracted from either of those sample types. This sequence originates from a human donor with acute or convalescent COVID-19. The donor label of this sample is uncertain. The source material was peripheral blood. The chain is assembled from TRBV28 and TRBJ1-6; 8 central bases correspond to TRBD1. The DNA sequence follows: TGTGCCAGCACTTCATCCAGGGGGCGCGTGGTGTCCCTCCACTTT. Its amino acids are CASTSSRGRVVSLHF.